This TCR beta chain was recorded in a study of cytomegalovirus exposure and HLA in healthy donors. Study-wide findings and caveats: In the 90 to 150 validation repertoires, approximately 93% of cluster scores exceeded 0, per a later analysis. Three chains tied to CMV proved CMV antigen-specific in vitro. Associated with cytomegalovirus, according to the listing, were 150 to 200 TCR beta chains.

The validation cohort, a group of 120 or so subjects, included the donors and was separate from the roughly 720-subject first cohort. The protocol was immunoSEQ multiplex PCR, while the TCRdb copy is restricted to in-frame clones and leaves out a portion. Of about 110,000 clones listed, around 82% are singletons. Trimming took off 3 bases at V and 1 base at J, with 11 bases between the two ends. Looked up from germline, CDR1 is SGHRS and CDR2 is YFSETQ. The CDR3 runs 15 residues. Comments on this clone: The antigen is not known.

This sequence originates from a young woman in good health and CMV-seronegative. What was sequenced was PBMCs. The chain joins TRBV5-1 to TRBJ2-1; weak D call: TRBD2 (6 bases). The CDR3 sequence: CASSSTGESYNEQFF. CDR3 coding DNA: TGCGCCAGCAGCTCCACGGGGGAATCCTACAATGAGCAGTTCTTC.